Shown below are 25 T cell receptor beta chains from a single sample sequenced in a study of cytomegalovirus exposure and HLA in healthy donors. Sequencing was performed with immunoSEQ multiplex PCR; in TCRdb, only in-frame clones are kept and a portion is missing. The table includes 300,000 to 400,000 clones, approximately 91% detected once. What was sequenced was PBMCs. These receptor sequences come from a man aged 30 to 39 in good health and CMV-seronegative.

The chain joins TRBV7-9 to TRBJ2-1; possibly TRBD2 for D (6 bases). Germline CDR1 reads SEHNR; CDR2 reads FQNEAQ (reference sequence). V was cut by 1 base and J by 3 bases, with 10 bases left in between. The CDR3 runs 15 residues. As DNA, the CDR3 is TGTGCCAGCAGCTTAGATTTGGGACTCTACAATGAGCAGTTCTTC. It specifies CASSLDLGLYNEQFF.

The chain has TRBV7-2 and TRBJ1-2; 9 bases align to TRBD1. After removal of 5 bases from V and 8 bases from J, the junction contained 6 bases not matched to a gene. The V gene's germline CDR1 is SGHTA and CDR2 FQGNSA. The CDR3 contains 13 residues. CDR3 coding DNA: TGTGCCAGCAGCCCGGACAGGGGCGAGGGCTACACCTTC. It translates to CASSPDRGEGYTF.

The genes are TRBV7-9 and TRBJ2-7, with 7 bases matching TRBD1. V gave up 5 bases and J gave up 3 bases; unmatched junction bases: 7. This CDR3 is 14 amino acids long. Germline CDR1 is SEHNR and CDR2 is FQNEAQ (reference sequence). The CDR3 sequence: CASSMDRLLYEQYF. For the CDR3, the DNA is TGTGCCAGCAGCATGGACAGGCTGCTCTACGAGCAGTACTTC.

This clone was found once. This rearrangement joins TRBV7-9 to TRBJ2-5; possible D gene TRBD2, 5 bases. V gave up 3 bases and J gave up 5 bases, with 10 bases separating them. This CDR3 contains 13 residues. Germline values: CDR1 SEHNR, CDR2 FQNEAQ (reference sequence). CDR3 sequence (DNA): TGTGCCAGCAGCTTCGCGGGTGTGGAGACCCAGTACTTC. Translating it yields CASSFAGVETQYF.

This clone was seen just once. V and J are TRBV9 and TRBJ2-1; 7 bases are shared with TRBD1. CDR3 length: 14 amino acids. From germline, CDR1 is SGDLS and CDR2 YYNGEE. V trimming: 4 bases; J trimming: 6 bases; junction bases outside the gene matches: 7. CDR3: CASSLTGMSNEQFF. CDR3 coding DNA: TGTGCCAGCAGCCTGACAGGGATGTCCAATGAGCAGTTCTTC.

The V gene is TRBV10-1, the J gene TRBJ1-1; no clear D. Trimming left V 3 bases short and J 5 bases short, with 10 bases between. Germline V gives CDR1 WNHNN, CDR2 SYGVQD (reference sequence). This CDR3 comprises 13 residues. CDR3 coding DNA: TGCGCCAGCAGTGAATTTACCGGGACTGAAGCTTTCTTT. This gives the protein CASSEFTGTEAFF.

This clone has only one observation. V and J are TRBV6-5 and TRBJ2-7, with TRBD1 matching 11 bases. CDR1 and CDR2 (germline): MNHEY, SVGAGI. V dropped 6 bases and J dropped 4; count of bases not matched to a gene: 8. CDR3 length equals 15 residues. Here the CDR3 DNA reads TGTGCCAGCAGCCGCAGGGACAGGGGGACTTACGAGCAGTACTTC. Protein sequence: CASSRRDRGTYEQYF.

The chain recombines TRBV29-1 with TRBJ2-7; possibly TRBD2 for D (5 bases). The CDR3 totals 16 residues. Germline V gives CDR1 SQVTM, CDR2 ANQGSEA. The V end was cut by 4 bases, the J end by 0 bases, with 19 bases between. The chain's CDR3 is CSVVWTAARSSYEQYF. The CDR3 nucleotides are TGCAGCGTTGTTTGGACTGCGGCGCGGAGCTCCTACGAGCAGTACTTC.

The chain is built from TRBV7-7 and TRBJ1-1; D call uncertain. Trimming took 0 bases from V and 0 from J, leaving 2 bases between them. CDR1 and CDR2 (germline): SSHAT, FNYEAQ (reference sequence). This CDR3 is 13 amino acids long. Here the CDR3 DNA reads TGTGCCAGCAGCTTAGCTATGAACACTGAAGCTTTCTTT. Its translation: CASSLAMNTEAFF.

This sequence joins TRBV19 and TRBJ2-7, with 9 positions matching TRBD1. Germline lookup yields CDR1 LNHDA and CDR2 SQIVND (reference sequence). Trimming removed 5 bases from V and 6 bases from J; junction bases left unmatched: 8. CDR3 length: 14 residues. The DNA for the CDR3 is TGTGCCAGTAGTCCACAGGGGGCGAGCAGCGAGCAGTACTTC. It yields the protein CASSPQGASSEQYF. Combining the CDR3 with reference TRBV19 and TRBJ2-7 gives the whole variable domain DGGITQSPKYLFRKEGQNVTLSCEQNLNHDAMYWYRQDPGQGLRLIYYSQIVNDFQKGDIAEGYSVSREKKESFPLTVTSAQKNPTAFYLCASSPQGASSEQYFGPGTRLTVT.

The chain couples TRBV18 to TRBJ1-2, with D possibly being TRBD1 (6 bases). Between the trimmed V and J ends, which lost 6 bases and 2 bases, there was a span of 22 bases. Germline V gene lookup returns CDR1 KGHSH and CDR2 LQKENI. The CDR3 spans 17 residues. The CDR3 protein is CASSRGRGQGFNYGYTF. The CDR3 DNA follows: TGTGCCAGCTCTCGCGGCCGGGGCCAGGGGTTCAACTATGGCTACACCTTC.

The V and J genes are TRBV10-1 and TRBJ2-3; TRBD2 matches at 9 bases. The ends lost 5 bases at V and 2 bases at J; junction bases unmatched: 5. Germline-derived CDR1 and CDR2 are WNHNN and SYGVQD (reference sequence). This CDR3 has 15 amino acids. As DNA, the CDR3 is TGCGCCAGCAGTCCAAGCGGGGGGAACACAGATACGCAGTATTTT. Translating it yields CASSPSGGNTDTQYF.

This chain uses TRBV6-1 with TRBJ1-5; D is unclear. CDR1 is MNHNS, CDR2 SASEGT, per germline. The germline V and J ends were trimmed by 1 base and 0 bases, with 10 bases remaining between them. The CDR3 extends over 16 amino acids. Written as DNA, the CDR3 is TGTGCCAGCAGTGAAGAGGGAGCCCTTAGCAATCAGCCCCAGCATTTT. This codes for CASSEEGALSNQPQHF.

The chain recombines TRBV7-6 with TRBJ2-7; 7 bases match TRBD1. In germline, CDR1 is SGHVS, CDR2 FNYEAQ. The CDR3 has 15 residues. V trimming: 1 base; J trimming: 3 bases; junction bases outside the gene matches: 6. CDR3 bases: TGTGCCAGCAGCTTAGTCCTCCAGGGGGACTACGAGCAGTACTTC. Residues: CASSLVLQGDYEQYF.

The chain is built from TRBV6-5 and TRBJ1-1; no clear D gene. This CDR3 spans 15 amino acids. The ends were cut back, 7 bases at V and 2 bases at J, with 17 bases in the middle. CDR1 MNHEY and CDR2 SVGAGI come from the germline V gene. The CDR3 spells CASTSPDGENTEAFF. Written as DNA, the CDR3 is TGTGCCAGCACCTCGCCGGATGGAGAAAACACTGAAGCTTTCTTT.

The chain joins TRBV28 to TRBJ2-7; possibly TRBD2 for D (6 bases). The length of the CDR3 is 16 residues. Looked up from germline, CDR1 is MDHEN and CDR2 is SYDVKM. With 1 base removed from V and 2 bases from J, the gap between germline ends came to 15 bases. The CDR3 here is CASSLYYGGLPYEQYF. In nucleotides, the CDR3 is TGTGCCAGCAGTTTATATTATGGGGGGTTACCCTACGAGCAGTACTTC.

V is TRBV2 and J is TRBJ2-5, with 7 bases fitting TRBD1. CDR1 is SNHLY and CDR2 is FYNNEI in the germline V gene. The CDR3 loop spans 13 amino acids. V was pared by 6 bases and J by 5 bases, with 6 bases of the junction left unmatched. The CDR3 DNA sequence: TGTGCCAGCAGAGGGGACAGAGGGGAGACCCAGTACTTC. Translated: CASRGDRGETQYF.

The V gene is TRBV19, the J gene TRBJ1-1; D is ambiguous. V lost 4 bases, J lost 3 bases, and 15 bases lay in between. Germline V gene lookup returns CDR1 LNHDA and CDR2 SQIVND (reference sequence). The CDR3 has 15 amino acids. In DNA form, the CDR3 reads TGTGCCAGTAGTAAGGTAGAGGCCGGGGACACTGAAGCTTTCTTT. Translation: CASSKVEAGDTEAFF.

A few counts support this clone. The J gene is TRBJ2-7, the V gene TRBV27; 7 bases line up with TRBD2. V lost 6 bases and J lost 2; bases outside the gene matches: 13. CDR1 and CDR2 from the germline V gene are MNHEY and SMNVEV (reference sequence). The length of the CDR3 is 16 residues. The CDR3 DNA follows: TGTGCCAGCAGACCATACCCGGGACTATCTACCTACGAGCAGTACTTC. Protein product: CASRPYPGLSTYEQYF.

The gene calls are TRBV11-2 and TRBJ1-2, with 9 bases fitting TRBD1. Germline V lookup: CDR1 SGHAT, CDR2 FQNNGV. There are 16 residues in the CDR3. V shed 8 bases, J shed 8 bases, and the junction held 18 bases outside the gene matches. The DNA of the CDR3 is TGTGCCAGCTTCGGGAACAGGAACGACAGGGGGTCGGGCTACACCTTC. Its protein product is CASFGNRNDRGSGYTF.

V gene TRBV4-3 combines with J gene TRBJ1-2; the match to TRBD1 covers 7 bases. The CDR3 consists of 19 residues. Trimming at V came to 4 bases and at J to 8 bases, leaving 25 bases not matched to a gene. CDR1 is LGHNA, CDR2 YSLEER, per germline. The CDR3 DNA sequence: TGCGCCAGCAGCCCTACTTGGGACAGTCAGGTAGTGCGCTCGTGGGGCTACACCTTC. Translation gives CASSPTWDSQVVRSWGYTF.

This clone came up once. V gene TRBV19 combines with J gene TRBJ2-7; 9 bases are a match to TRBD2. This CDR3 spans 17 amino acids. Germline V gene sequence: CDR1 LNHDA, CDR2 SQIVND (reference sequence). After removal of 4 bases from V and 3 bases from J, the junction contained 13 bases not matched to a gene. CDR3 nucleotide sequence: TGTGCCAGTAGTAACCGACTCCTAGCGGGGAACAACTACGAGCAGTACTTC. This sequence encodes CASSNRLLAGNNYEQYF.

The CDR3 DNA reads TGTGCCACCAGCAGGCCCGGACAGCCCACTGAAGCTTTCTTT. Translation: CATSRPGQPTEAFF. The chain links TRBV15 to TRBJ1-1; the D gene is possibly TRBD1 (6 bases). The germline V and J ends were trimmed by 3 bases and 4 bases, with 12 bases remaining between them. The CDR3 runs 14 residues. Germline CDR1 reads LNHNV; CDR2 reads YYDKDF (reference sequence).

This chain uses TRBV5-1 with TRBJ1-4, with D possibly matching TRBD1 (5 bases). The CDR3 loop spans 14 amino acids. The germline V gene has CDR1 SGHRS and CDR2 YFSETQ. Trimming removed 5 bases from V and 5 bases from J, with 13 bases in between. The CDR3 DNA reads TGCGCCAGCAGATTAGGGACTGACAATGAAAAACTGTTTTTT. This translates into CASRLGTDNEKLFF.

V is TRBV2 and J is TRBJ1-1, with D unclear. Per germline, CDR1 SNHLY and CDR2 FYNNEI. Trimming took 6 bases from V and 0 from J, leaving 11 bases between them. The CDR3 contains 14 residues. Here the CDR3 reads CASRGEGMNTEAFF. The CDR3 DNA follows: TGTGCCAGCAGGGGCGAGGGTATGAACACTGAAGCTTTCTTT.